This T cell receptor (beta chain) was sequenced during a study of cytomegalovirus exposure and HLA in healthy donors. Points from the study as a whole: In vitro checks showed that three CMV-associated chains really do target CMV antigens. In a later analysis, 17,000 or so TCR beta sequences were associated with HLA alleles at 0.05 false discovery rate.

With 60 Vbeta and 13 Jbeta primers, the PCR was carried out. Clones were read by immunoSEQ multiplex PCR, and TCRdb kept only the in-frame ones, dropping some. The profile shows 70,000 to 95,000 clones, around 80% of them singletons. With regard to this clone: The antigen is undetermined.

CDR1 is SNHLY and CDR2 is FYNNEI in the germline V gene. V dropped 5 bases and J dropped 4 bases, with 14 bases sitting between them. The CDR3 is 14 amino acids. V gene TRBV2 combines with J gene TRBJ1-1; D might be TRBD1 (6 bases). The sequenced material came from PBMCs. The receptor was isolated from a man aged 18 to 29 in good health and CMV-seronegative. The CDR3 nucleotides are TGTGCCAGCAGTAGGGGGGGCTACGGCACTGAAGCTTTCTTT. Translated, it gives CASSRGGYGTEAFF.